The 20 T cell receptor beta chains below come from one sample, sequenced in a study of shared clonotypes between healthy human individuals. The protocol was immunoSEQ multiplex PCR, while the TCRdb copy is restricted to in-frame clones and leaves out a portion. The table shows 700,000 to 950,000 clones, with approximately 96% occurring only once. It was CD45RO-negative cells, positively selected for CCR7, that made up naive CD8 cells, with terminally differentiated effector memory CD45RA+ cells excluded. Source material: naive CD8+ T cells sorted from blood. Every receptor here comes from a man aged 25 to 40 in good health.

V is TRBV7-9 and J is TRBJ2-2; maybe TRBD1 (6 bases). Germline CDR1 reads SEHNR; CDR2 reads FQNEAQ (reference sequence). The V end lost 5 bases, the J end lost 1 base, and 14 bases lay between the germline ends. The CDR3 is made up of 16 amino acids. The CDR3 is CASSPGEGRNTGELFF. The CDR3 nucleotides are TGTGCCAGCAGCCCAGGGGAAGGGCGGAACACCGGGGAGCTGTTTTTT. Variable domain in full (rest from reference TRBV7-9 and TRBJ2-2): DTGVSQNPRHKITKRGQNVTFRCDPISEHNRLYWYRQTLGQGPEFLTYFQNEAQLEKSRLLSDRFSAERPKGSFSTLEIQRTEQGDSAMYLCASSPGEGRNTGELFFGEGSRLTVL.

The V call is TRBV19, the J call TRBJ2-4; 7 bases are shared with TRBD2. Germline V gives CDR1 LNHDA, CDR2 SQIVND (reference sequence). This CDR3 contains 13 residues. Trimming at V came to 7 bases and at J to 5 bases, leaving 5 bases not matched to a gene. The CDR3 region has the DNA TGTGCCAGTAATGTGGCGGGAGAAAACATTCAGTACTTC. It translates to CASNVAGENIQYF.

The CDR3 region is CASSFRGAYEQYF. CDR3 coding DNA: TGTGCCAGCAGCTTCCGGGGTGCCTACGAGCAGTACTTC. This rearrangement joins TRBV7-8 to TRBJ2-7, with a possible D match to TRBD2 (5 bases). The germline gives CDR1 SGHVS, CDR2 FQNEAQ. Trimming shortened V by 3 bases and J by 2 bases, and 8 bases separated the two germline ends. This CDR3 spans 13 amino acids.

The chain recombines TRBV6-5 with TRBJ2-7; D unresolved. The CDR3 runs to 13 residues. CDR1 and CDR2 from the germline V gene are MNHEY and SVGAGI. The V gene lost 4 bases and the J gene lost 5 bases, with 12 bases spanning the gap. For the CDR3, the DNA is TGTGCCAGCAGTTTGAAGGTTAAGGACGAGCAGTACTTC. This codes for CASSLKVKDEQYF.

The rearrangement links TRBV7-9 to TRBJ2-2; TRBD2 aligns across 8 bases. The CDR3 is 14 amino acids. Losses at the gene ends were 3 bases for V and 6 bases for J; bases not matched to a gene: 3. Germline CDR1 is SEHNR and CDR2 is FQNEAQ (reference sequence). CDR3 coding DNA: TGTGCCAGCAGCTTGGAACTAGCGGCCGGGGAGCTGTTTTTT. Its protein product is CASSLELAAGELFF.

The V gene is TRBV19, the J gene TRBJ2-1; the match to TRBD2 covers 9 bases. The junction had 4 bases not matched to a gene; V was cut back by 3 bases and J by 7 bases. CDR3 length equals 14 residues. In germline, CDR1 is LNHDA, CDR2 SQIVND (reference sequence). The CDR3 is CASSMGLAWNEQFF. CDR3 nucleotide sequence: TGTGCCAGTAGTATGGGACTAGCCTGGAATGAGCAGTTCTTC.

Only one count was recorded for this clone. This chain joins TRBV25-1 and TRBJ1-2; 8 positions match TRBD1. The length of the CDR3 is 16 residues. Per germline, CDR1 MGHDK and CDR2 SYGVNS. V was clipped by 0 bases and J by 4 bases; unmatched bases: 7. CDR3: CASSEYITGGGYGYTF. CDR3 DNA sequence: TGTGCCAGCAGTGAATATATAACAGGGGGAGGCTATGGCTACACCTTC.

This sequence joins TRBV14 and TRBJ2-7; D may match TRBD1 or TRBD2 (5 bases each). With 4 bases removed from V and 0 bases from J, the gap between germline ends came to 10 bases. The CDR3 consists of 14 residues. Germline V gene sequence: CDR1 SGHDN, CDR2 FVKESK. The CDR3 sequence is CASSPRDASYEQYF. In nucleotides, the CDR3 is TGTGCCAGCAGCCCCCGGGACGCCTCCTACGAGCAGTACTTC.

This chain links TRBV29-1 with TRBJ2-1; 8 bases match TRBD2. Germline V gives CDR1 SQVTM, CDR2 ANQGSEA. Germline trimming cut 6 bases from V and 6 bases from J; bases unmatched to any gene: 1. The CDR3 is made up of 11 amino acids. CDR3 sequence reads: CSVTSGNEQFF. In DNA form, the CDR3 reads TGCAGCGTCACTAGCGGCAATGAGCAGTTCTTC.

V usage is TRBV7-9 and J usage is TRBJ2-7; 9 bases agree with TRBD1. Germline V lookup: CDR1 SEHNR, CDR2 FQNEAQ (reference sequence). CDR3 length: 17 residues. With 1 base clipped from V and 4 bases from J, the junction kept 11 bases outside the gene matches. DNA for the CDR3: TGTGCCAGCAGCTTAGTCCCCGGACAGGGGATAGGATACGAGCAGTACTTC. Its translation is CASSLVPGQGIGYEQYF. The whole variable domain, filled in from reference TRBV7-9 and TRBJ2-7, reads DTGVSQNPRHKITKRGQNVTFRCDPISEHNRLYWYRQTLGQGPEFLTYFQNEAQLEKSRLLSDRFSAERPKGSFSTLEIQRTEQGDSAMYLCASSLVPGQGIGYEQYFGPGTRLTVT.

The chain links TRBV7-8 to TRBJ2-1; 8 bases fit TRBD1. With V trimmed by 3 bases and J by 3 bases, 4 bases remained unmatched. CDR1 is SGHVS, CDR2 FQNEAQ, per germline. CDR3 length equals 15 residues. The CDR3 spells CASSFQGAYYNEQFF. The DNA of the CDR3 is TGTGCCAGCAGCTTTCAGGGGGCCTACTACAATGAGCAGTTCTTC.

This CDR3 is CASSEGSNQPQHF. The CDR3 bases are TGTGCCAGCAGCGAAGGGAGCAATCAGCCCCAGCATTTT. This rearrangement joins TRBV7-9 to TRBJ1-5, with no clear D. Trimming left V 5 bases short and J 1 base short, with 6 bases between. This CDR3 contains 13 residues. Germline values: CDR1 SEHNR, CDR2 FQNEAQ (reference sequence).

J is TRBJ2-1 and V is TRBV7-9, with D possibly being TRBD1 or TRBD2 (5 bases each). V was trimmed by 5 bases and J by 3 bases, leaving 14 bases between them. CDR3 length: 15 residues. Germline CDR1 SEHNR, CDR2 FQNEAQ (reference sequence). CDR3 DNA: TGTGCCAGCAGCCAGGGAGAGGGAGTCTACAATGAGCAGTTCTTC. It codes for CASSQGEGVYNEQFF.

This sequence joins TRBV19 and TRBJ2-7; TRBD1 is a possible D gene (5 bases). The CDR3 has 15 amino acids. V was trimmed by 6 bases and J by 0 bases, leaving 15 bases between them. Germline CDR1 LNHDA, CDR2 SQIVND (reference sequence). The DNA of the CDR3 is TGTGCCAGTAGCCCGACAGCGCCATACTCCTACGAGCAGTACTTC. Its protein is CASSPTAPYSYEQYF.

The rearrangement links TRBV7-9 to TRBJ2-3; TRBD2 agrees at 7 bases. CDR3 length: 16 amino acids. V trimming: 6 bases; J trimming: 2 bases; junction bases outside the gene matches: 11. Germline V gene lookup returns CDR1 SEHNR and CDR2 FQNEAQ (reference sequence). The CDR3: CASSSTASGLTDTQYF. CDR3 sequence (DNA): TGTGCCAGCAGTTCTACTGCTAGCGGCCTCACAGATACGCAGTATTTT.

The chain links TRBV9 to TRBJ1-4, with unresolved D. V dropped 4 bases and J dropped 5 bases, with 9 bases sitting between them. This CDR3 spans 13 amino acids. Germline V gives CDR1 SGDLS, CDR2 YYNGEE. Written as DNA, the CDR3 is TGTGCCAGCAGCCCCCGGTGGAATGAAAAACTGTTTTTT. This encodes CASSPRWNEKLFF.

The chain recombines TRBV15 with TRBJ2-5; a possible D gene is TRBD2 (5 bases). V was clipped by 0 bases and J by 5 bases, with 13 bases between them. The CDR3 sequence is 15 residues long. Germline CDR1 is LNHNV and CDR2 is YYDKDF (reference sequence). In nucleotides, the CDR3 is TGTGCCACCAGCAGAGATGCCGCGACTATTGAGACCCAGTACTTC. As protein: CATSRDAATIETQYF.

V gene TRBV25-1 combines with J gene TRBJ2-2, with no clear D. The V end lost 5 bases, the J end lost 6 bases, and 10 bases lay between the germline ends. CDR3 length equals 13 residues. The germline V gene encodes CDR1 MGHDK and CDR2 SYGVNS. The CDR3 DNA follows: TGTGCCAGCAGTCCCTATTCCGCCGGGGAGCTGTTTTTT. It specifies CASSPYSAGELFF. Full variable domain (missing parts from reference TRBV25-1 and TRBJ2-2): EADIYQTPRYLVIGTGKKITLECSQTMGHDKMYWYQQDPGMELHLIHYSYGVNSTEKGDLSSESTVSRIRTEHFPLTLESARPSHTSQYLCASSPYSAGELFFGEGSRLTVL.

This clone has just one count. The CDR3 coding sequence is TGCGCCAGCAGCCCCGCAGCAGGCCCGGTGGTCGATGAGCAGTTCTTC. This encodes CASSPAAGPVVDEQFF. This rearrangement joins TRBV4-3 to TRBJ2-1, with D unresolved. Germline V gives CDR1 LGHNA, CDR2 YSLEER. The germline V and J ends were trimmed by 4 bases and 8 bases, with 21 bases remaining between them. The CDR3 length is 16 residues.

This chain joins TRBV5-5 and TRBJ2-1, with a weak D call TRBD1 (6 bases). In germline, CDR1 is SGHKS, CDR2 YYEKEE (reference sequence). CDR3 length: 12 amino acids. V was pared by 2 bases and J by 12 bases, with 12 bases between. The CDR3 is CASSFTTGLQFF. CDR3 nucleotide sequence: TGTGCCAGCAGCTTTACTACAGGGTTGCAGTTCTTC. The complete variable domain, with remaining parts taken from reference TRBV5-5 and TRBJ2-1, reads DAGVTQSPTHLIKTRGQQVTLRCSPISGHKSVSWYQQVLGQGPQFIFQYYEKEERGRGNFPDRFSARQFPNYSSELNVNALLLGDSALYLCASSFTTGLQFFGPGTRLTVL.